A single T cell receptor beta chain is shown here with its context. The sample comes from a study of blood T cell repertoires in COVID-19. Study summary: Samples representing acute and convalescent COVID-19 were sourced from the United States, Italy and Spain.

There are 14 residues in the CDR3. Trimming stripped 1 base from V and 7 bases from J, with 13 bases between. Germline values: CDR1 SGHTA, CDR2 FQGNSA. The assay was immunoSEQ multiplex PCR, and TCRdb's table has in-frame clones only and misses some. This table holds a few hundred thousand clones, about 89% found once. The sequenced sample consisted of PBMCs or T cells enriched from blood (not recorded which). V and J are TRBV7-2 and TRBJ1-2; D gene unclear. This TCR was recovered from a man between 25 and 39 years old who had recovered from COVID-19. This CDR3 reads CASSLEAPAGGYTF. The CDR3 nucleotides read TGTGCCAGCAGCTTAGAGGCCCCCGCAGGTGGCTACACCTTC.